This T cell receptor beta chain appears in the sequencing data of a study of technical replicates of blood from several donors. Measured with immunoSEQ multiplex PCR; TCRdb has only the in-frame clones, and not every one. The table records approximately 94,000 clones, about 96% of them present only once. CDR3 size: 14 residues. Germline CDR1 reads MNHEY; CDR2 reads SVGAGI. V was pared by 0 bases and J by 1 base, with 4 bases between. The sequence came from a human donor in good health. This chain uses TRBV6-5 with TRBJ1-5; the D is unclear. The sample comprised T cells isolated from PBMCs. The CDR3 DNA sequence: TGTGCCAGCAGTTACTCTTTAAGCAATCAGCCCCAGCATTTT. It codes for CASSYSLSNQPQHF.